One and the same sample provided the 8 T cell receptor beta chains below, sequenced in a study of blood T cell repertoires in COVID-19. The table came from immunoSEQ multiplex PCR; TCRdb's copy has only in-frame clones and leaves some out. In the table there are 250,000 to 300,000 clones, 75% to 95% of which are singletons. Input material: PBMCs or T cells enriched from blood (not recorded which). The receptors come from a woman aged 25 to 45 who had recovered from COVID-19.

This chain links TRBV24-1 with TRBJ2-1, with 10 bases that match TRBD2. Per the germline V gene, CDR1 is KGHDR and CDR2 is SFDVKD. V trimming: 3 bases; J trimming: 6 bases; junction bases outside the gene matches: 4. The CDR3 length is 15 residues. In DNA form, the CDR3 reads TGTGCCACCAGTGATCCTAGCGGGAGTATCAATGAGCAGTTCTTC. It encodes CATSDPSGSINEQFF.

The CDR3 reads CASSQEQRAFF. DNA of the CDR3: TGTGCCAGCAGCCAAGAACAGCGGGCTTTCTTT. V and J are TRBV14 and TRBJ1-1; D remains ambiguous. This CDR3 contains 11 residues. Germline CDR1 is SGHDN and CDR2 is FVKESK. V lost 0 bases and J 11 bases, leaving 7 bases between the germline ends.

The genes are TRBV6-2 or TRBV6-3 and TRBJ2-7, with 7 bases that match TRBD2. J lost 4 bases, V lost 6 bases, and 12 bases had no gene match. The CDR3 is made up of 15 amino acids. The V gene's germline CDR1 is MNHEY and CDR2 SVGEGT. As DNA, the CDR3 is TGTGCCAGCAGCCACGCCTCTGCGGGAGAGTACGAGCAGTACTTC. Protein: CASSHASAGEYEQYF.

The chain couples TRBV5-6 to TRBJ1-4; tentatively, D is TRBD1 (6 bases). Germline CDR1 is SGHDT and CDR2 is YYEEEE. Trimming shortened V by 4 bases and J by 8 bases, and 18 bases separated the two germline ends. The CDR3 is made up of 15 amino acids. CDR3 bases: TGTGCCAGCAGCCTGCTGTTGAAGGGGGTGGAAAAACTGTTTTTT. As protein: CASSLLLKGVEKLFF.

This clone was counted a few times. The chain couples TRBV6-5 to TRBJ1-2; D is perhaps TRBD1 (5 bases). Trimming took 4 bases from V and 2 from J, leaving 14 bases between them. The CDR3 contains 15 residues. Germline V CDR1 and CDR2: MNHEY, SVGAGI. CDR3 sequence (DNA): TGTGCCAGCAGTTTTTCTTTCCGGGGGAACTATGGCTACACCTTC. Its translation is CASSFSFRGNYGYTF.

The chain is built from TRBV14 and TRBJ2-7; tentatively, D is TRBD2 (6 bases). Trimming cost V 2 bases and J 2 bases, with 10 bases left between them. Germline CDR1 is SGHDN and CDR2 is FVKESK. CDR3 length: 14 residues. The CDR3, as DNA: TGTGCCAGCAGCCAAACTAGCAACCCCTACGAGCAGTACTTC. Residues: CASSQTSNPYEQYF.

The chain carries TRBV6-2 or TRBV6-3 and TRBJ2-2, with 9 bases that match TRBD1. CDR3 length equals 14 residues. V lost 5 bases to trimming and J lost 5 bases; unmatched junction nucleotides: 3. In germline, CDR1 is MNHEY, CDR2 SVGEGT. The CDR3 loop is CASSPTGGTGELFF. The CDR3 DNA reads TGTGCCAGCAGTCCGACAGGGGGAACCGGGGAGCTGTTTTTT.

The chain carries TRBV15 and TRBJ2-5; 7 nucleotides match TRBD1. Germline values: CDR1 LNHNV, CDR2 YYDKDF (reference sequence). This CDR3 comprises 14 residues. V shed 2 bases, J shed 5 bases, and the junction held 5 bases outside the gene matches. CDR3 nucleotides: TGTGCCACCAGCAGATCAAGGGGGCTGGAGACCCAGTACTTC. Protein sequence: CATSRSRGLETQYF.